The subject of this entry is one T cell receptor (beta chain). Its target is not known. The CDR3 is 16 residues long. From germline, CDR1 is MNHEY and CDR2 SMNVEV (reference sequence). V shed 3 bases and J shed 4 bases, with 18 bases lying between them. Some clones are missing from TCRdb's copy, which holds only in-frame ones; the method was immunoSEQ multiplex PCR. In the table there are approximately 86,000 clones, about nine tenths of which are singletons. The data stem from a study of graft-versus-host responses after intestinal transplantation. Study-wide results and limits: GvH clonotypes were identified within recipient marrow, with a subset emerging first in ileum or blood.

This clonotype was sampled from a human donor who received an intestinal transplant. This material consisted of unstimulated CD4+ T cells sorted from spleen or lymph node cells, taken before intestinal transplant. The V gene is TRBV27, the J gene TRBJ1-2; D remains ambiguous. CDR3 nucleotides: TGTGCCAGCAGTTTGGTTGGGCGAGGGTTGGGCTATGGCTACACCTTC. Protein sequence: CASSLVGRGLGYGYTF.